The T cell receptor (beta chain) described here comes from a study of blood T cell repertoires in COVID-19. V was pared by 3 bases and J by 7 bases, with 17 bases between. CDR3 length: 15 residues. Per the germline V gene, CDR1 is SGHNT and CDR2 is YYREEE (reference sequence). The authors' processing: Estimation of nucleated cell counts relied on the amplification of reference gene primers. Data came from immunoSEQ multiplex PCR; TCRdb stores just in-frame clones and leaves some out. D and trimming were read from the DNA, whereas the V and J calls and clone size are those reported in that table. Of some 140,000 clones in the sample, 84% were seen once.

This chain connects TRBV5-4 to TRBJ2-1; tentative D call: TRBD2 (5 bases). Material for sequencing was PBMCs or T cells enriched from blood (not recorded which). This TCR was recovered from a man aged 35-49 years with acute COVID-19. DNA of the CDR3: TGTGCCAGCAGCTCCCTTAGGGAGTGGTCGAATGAGCAGTTCTTC. It specifies CASSSLREWSNEQFF.